This T cell receptor beta chain was identified during a study of vaccination effects on CD4 cells after COVID-19. Study summary: All study participants received two doses of BNT162b2 or mRNA-1273 vaccine.

Before any sequencing was done, the ViraFEST assay used viral peptide pools to expand antigen-specific CD4+ T cells. Researchers isolated CD4+ T cells once approximately 10 days of culture had elapsed. Neither prior SARS-CoV-2 infection nor positive nucleocapsid antibodies were present in the vaccine recipients. Cells had half their medium changed to IL-2 medium on days 3 and 7. Overall study results and limits: Just 1 of 255 vaccine-induced clones in healthy recipients was cross-reactive.

Remarks on this clone: Its antigen is currently unknown.

The data were produced by immunoSEQ multiplex PCR, yet TCRdb's version contains in-frame clones alone and is incomplete. The sample contains tens of thousands of clones, more than 60% of which appear only once. This receptor was identified in a human donor who received a COVID-19 vaccine. Here the sequenced sample was CD4+ T cells from PBMCs cultured with SARS-CoV-2 spike peptides, taken before COVID-19 vaccination.

The CDR3 nucleotides read TGTGCCAGCAGTGAAGACGGCCGGCATATACCTAATGAAAAACTGTTTTTT. This sequence encodes CASSEDGRHIPNEKLFF. The chain is built from TRBV6-1 and TRBJ1-4; D not certain. The CDR3 is 17 amino acids. The V and J ends lost 1 base and 3 bases respectively, with 15 bases between them. Germline CDR1 and CDR2: MNHNS and SASEGT.